Listed below are T cell receptor beta chains from one sample, sequenced in a study of blood T cells in healthy people across ages. Each CDR3 protein gets one entry after TCRdb re-called the 5' RACE reads with MiXCR. The table includes more than 700,000 distinct CDR3 sequences, about 55% detected once. Specimen: blood. The receptor set was obtained from a man aged 80 or over in good health. The conserved cysteine and the conserved F or W are not part of the CDR3 here. The order of the fields is CDR3 length, V gene, J gene, CDR3 protein.

len: 13
v_gene: TRBV5-1
j_gene: TRBJ2-7
CDR3aa: ASSLAGTGMNEQY

len: 12
v_gene: TRBV29-1
j_gene: TRBJ2-2
CDR3aa: SVPDPANTGELF

len: 14
v_gene: TRBV28
j_gene: TRBJ1-1
CDR3aa: ASSLFRGVMDTEAF

len: 16
v_gene: TRBV3-1
j_gene: TRBJ2-4
CDR3aa: ASSQETGQVIVKNIQY

len: 13
v_gene: TRBV5-1
j_gene: TRBJ2-6
CDR3aa: ASSLVRAGANVLT

len: 13
v_gene: TRBV7-2
j_gene: TRBJ2-1
CDR3aa: ASSLRGTGNNEQF

len: 12
v_gene: TRBV27
j_gene: TRBJ2-7
CDR3aa: ASSKRTVSYEQY

len: 14
v_gene: TRBV7-6
j_gene: .
CDR3aa: ASSLVSGLLYNEQY

len: 12
v_gene: TRBV6-1
j_gene: TRBJ1-2
CDR3aa: ASSELGQIYGYT

len: 13
v_gene: TRBV5-1
j_gene: TRBJ1-2
CDR3aa: ASSEDGQGDYGYT

len: 11
v_gene: TRBV5-1
j_gene: TRBJ2-5
CDR3aa: ASSLGTGKTQY

len: 12
v_gene: TRBV5-1
j_gene: TRBJ2-5
CDR3aa: ASSLTSAQETQY

len: 15
v_gene: TRBV20-1
j_gene: TRBJ2-3
CDR3aa: SARDLSGRTGHRYAY

len: 14
v_gene: TRBV5-5
j_gene: .
CDR3aa: ASTVRAGVFQETQY

len: 11
v_gene: TRBV20-1
j_gene: TRBJ1-5
CDR3aa: SATKGLGKPQH

len: 13
v_gene: TRBV6-5
j_gene: TRBJ2-6
CDR3aa: ASRGQPRGANVLT

len: 13
v_gene: TRBV27
j_gene: TRBJ2-7
CDR3aa: ASGHHVKDSYEQY

len: 14
v_gene: TRBV3-1
j_gene: TRBJ2-1
CDR3aa: ASSHDLAGGRHEQF

len: 12
v_gene: TRBV6-1
j_gene: TRBJ2-5
CDR3aa: ASRAGTSQETQY

len: 15
v_gene: TRBV3-1
j_gene: TRBJ2-3
CDR3aa: ASSPVRLAGGADTQY

len: 15
v_gene: TRBV7-9
j_gene: TRBJ1-4
CDR3aa: ASSFGQAAATNEKLF

len: 13
v_gene: TRBV7-2
j_gene: TRBJ2-7
CDR3aa: ASSPSGSFYYEQY

len: 10
v_gene: TRBV14
j_gene: TRBJ2-2
CDR3aa: ASQGGTGELF

len: 14
v_gene: TRBV12-3/TRBV12-4
j_gene: TRBJ1-2
CDR3aa: ASSIGTGRANYGYT

len: 13
v_gene: TRBV7-2
j_gene: TRBJ1-1
CDR3aa: APQGRRGGGTEAF

len: 12
v_gene: TRBV11-2
j_gene: TRBJ2-3
CDR3aa: ASSEGRRHRYAY

len: 13
v_gene: TRBV29-1
j_gene: TRBJ2-3
CDR3aa: SVSSLAGGGDTQY

len: 14
v_gene: TRBV7-3
j_gene: TRBJ2-7
CDR3aa: ASSLTGGQGTYEQY

len: 14
v_gene: TRBV3-1
j_gene: TRBJ2-5
CDR3aa: ASGRAGTVNQETQY

len: 9
v_gene: TRBV12-3/TRBV12-4
j_gene: TRBJ1-1
CDR3aa: ASSSVAEAF